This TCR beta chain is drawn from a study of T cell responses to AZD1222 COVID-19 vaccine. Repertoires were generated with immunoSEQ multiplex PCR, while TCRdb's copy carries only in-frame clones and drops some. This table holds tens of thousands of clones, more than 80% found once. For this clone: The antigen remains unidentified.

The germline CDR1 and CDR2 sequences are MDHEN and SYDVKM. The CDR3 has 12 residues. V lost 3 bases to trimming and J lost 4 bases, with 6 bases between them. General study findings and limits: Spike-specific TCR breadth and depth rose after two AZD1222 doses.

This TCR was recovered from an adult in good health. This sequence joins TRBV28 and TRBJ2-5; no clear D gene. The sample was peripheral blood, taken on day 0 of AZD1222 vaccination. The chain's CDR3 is CASSLLGETQYF. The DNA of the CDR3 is TGTGCCAGCAGTTTGTTAGGAGAGACCCAGTACTTC.